The 30 T cell receptor beta chains reported below all come from one sample, sequenced in a study of shared clonotypes between healthy human individuals. Sequenced by immunoSEQ multiplex PCR; TCRdb stores in-frame clones only, minus some. In the table there are approximately 470,000 clones, more than 75% of which are singletons. The sequenced material came from PBMCs. The receptors were sampled from a woman in her 40s in good health. Some clones in this sample may be carry-over from other donors' samples.

The chain couples TRBV7-9 to TRBJ2-7; TRBD2 matches at 11 bases. J gave up 3 bases and V 5 bases, and 3 bases lay outside the gene matches. The CDR3 consists of 14 residues. Germline-derived CDR1 and CDR2 are SEHNR and FQNEAQ (reference sequence). CDR3 bases: TGTGCCAGCAGCCCTAGCGGGAGGAACTACGAGCAGTACTTC. Its protein is CASSPSGRNYEQYF.

The V and J genes are TRBV5-4 and TRBJ1-3, with D maybe TRBD1 (5 bases). CDR3 length: 14 residues. Germline assignment: CDR1 SGHNT and CDR2 YYREEE (reference sequence). With 0 bases removed from V and 10 bases from J, the gap between germline ends came to 14 bases. The CDR3 coding sequence is TGTGCCAGCAGCTTGGATGCGGGGGAAGGGACCATATATTTT. Residues: CASSLDAGEGTIYF.

The chain has TRBV6-1 and TRBJ2-7; D remains unclear. Germline V lookup: CDR1 MNHNS, CDR2 SASEGT. V lost 6 bases, J lost 0 bases, and 12 bases lay in between. This CDR3 contains 14 residues. The CDR3 bases are TGTGCCAGCAGCTTCGACTCGGGCTCCTACGAGCAGTACTTC. This sequence encodes CASSFDSGSYEQYF.

This clone was counted at least ten times. The rearrangement joins TRBV10-2 to TRBJ2-7; D unclear. Germline V lookup: CDR1 WSHSY, CDR2 SAAADI. Trimming stripped 8 bases from V and 0 bases from J, with 14 bases between. This CDR3 is 14 amino acids long. CDR3 nucleotide sequence: TGCGCCAGCTGCAGACTGGCCAGCTCCTACGAGCAGTACTTC. Its translation is CASCRLASSYEQYF.

This clone was seen only once. V usage is TRBV5-1 and J usage is TRBJ2-5; 8 nucleotides line up with TRBD2. Germline V gene data show CDR1 as SGHRS and CDR2 as YFSETQ. Trimming took 0 bases from V and 2 from J; bases not matched to a gene: 6. The CDR3 sequence is 16 residues long. The CDR3: CASSLEIAGPQETQYF. CDR3 nucleotide sequence: TGCGCCAGCAGCTTGGAGATAGCGGGACCACAAGAGACCCAGTACTTC.

The rearrangement uses TRBV29-1 and TRBJ2-3; D may be TRBD2 (5 bases). In germline, CDR1 is SQVTM, CDR2 ANQGSEA. Trimming cost V 6 bases and J 0 bases, with 22 bases left between them. The CDR3 covers 17 residues. The CDR3 protein is CSVPPGERRYSTDTQYF. The DNA for the CDR3 is TGCAGCGTGCCCCCCGGAGAGCGGAGATATAGCACAGATACGCAGTATTTT.

This clone was detected only a few times. The rearrangement uses TRBV19 and TRBJ2-3, with 11 bases that match TRBD2. The junction had 12 bases not matched to a gene; V was cut back by 6 bases and J by 4 bases. The CDR3 has 17 residues. Germline V gene data show CDR1 as LNHDA and CDR2 as SQIVND (reference sequence). CDR3 DNA: TGTGCCAGTAGCCGGCTCCTAGCGGGAGGAGGGGCAGATACGCAGTATTTT. This encodes CASSRLLAGGGADTQYF.

The V call is TRBV5-1, the J call TRBJ2-5, with D unclear. Trimming stripped 4 bases from V and 0 bases from J, with 10 bases between. This CDR3 has 14 residues. Per the germline V gene, CDR1 is SGHRS and CDR2 is YFSETQ. The CDR3 coding sequence is TGCGCCAGCAGCCCTGGACGAAACCAAGAGACCCAGTACTTC. It is translated as CASSPGRNQETQYF.

The V call is TRBV5-1, the J call TRBJ2-7, with D unresolved. Trimming pared 0 bases from V and 3 bases from J, leaving 10 bases between. This CDR3 spans 14 amino acids. Germline CDR1 SGHRS, CDR2 YFSETQ. CDR3 in amino acids: CASSLGFGIYEQYF. The CDR3 bases are TGCGCCAGCAGCTTGGGGTTTGGGATCTACGAGCAGTACTTC.

The chain couples TRBV2 to TRBJ2-5; TRBD1 matches at 7 bases. V lost 5 bases, J lost 1 base, and 4 bases stayed unmatched. The germline V gene encodes CDR1 SNHLY and CDR2 FYNNEI. The CDR3 consists of 14 residues. CDR3 in amino acids: CASSPNRGQETQYF. The CDR3 nucleotides read TGTGCCAGCAGTCCGAACAGGGGCCAAGAGACCCAGTACTTC.

This chain joins TRBV27 and TRBJ2-7; maybe TRBD1 (5 bases). With 5 bases removed from V and 2 bases from J, the gap between germline ends came to 16 bases. Germline lookup yields CDR1 MNHEY and CDR2 SMNVEV (reference sequence). The CDR3 has 15 residues. CDR3 in DNA: TGTGCCAGCAGTGCCTGGGGCCAGGGCCCCTACGAGCAGTACTTC. This translates into CASSAWGQGPYEQYF.

This clone was picked up many times. The CDR3 sequence: CAWSVNRGHATNEKLFF. CDR3 DNA sequence: TGTGCCTGGAGTGTTAACAGGGGCCATGCAACTAATGAAAAACTGTTTTTT. This chain joins TRBV30 and TRBJ1-4; 7 nucleotides align to TRBD1. The germline CDR1 and CDR2 sequences are GTSNPN and SVGIG (reference sequence). V lost 0 bases to trimming and J lost 0 bases; unmatched junction nucleotides: 7. This CDR3 has 17 amino acids.

The chain links TRBV27 to TRBJ2-7; 8 bases line up with TRBD1. The CDR3 is made up of 14 amino acids. The germline gives CDR1 MNHEY, CDR2 SMNVEV (reference sequence). V lost 3 bases, J lost 5 bases, and 6 bases stayed unmatched. The CDR3, as DNA: TGTGCCAGCAGTTTCGACGGGACAGGAGACGAGCAGTACTTC. It is translated as CASSFDGTGDEQYF.

The gene calls are TRBV20-1 and TRBJ2-7; D unresolved. Germline assignment: CDR1 DFQATT and CDR2 SNEGSKA (reference sequence). The V end was cut by 7 bases, the J end by 3 bases, with 7 bases between. CDR3 length: 10 residues. The CDR3 DNA follows: TGCAGTGTCCTAGACTACGAGCAGTACTTC. It encodes CSVLDYEQYF.

This chain uses TRBV6-6 with TRBJ2-5; D is perhaps TRBD1 or TRBD2 (6 bases each). The tail of the sequence fits TRBJ2-7 better, so the J call may be wrong. The CDR3 contains 12 residues. CDR1 and CDR2 from the germline V gene are MNHNY and SVGAGI (reference sequence). CDR3 amino acids: CASSSQGGEQYF. CDR3 coding DNA: TGTGCCAGCAGTTCACAGGGAGGCGAGCAGTACTTC.

This clone was recorded a few times. The rearrangement uses TRBV27 and TRBJ2-7; no definite D call. CDR3 length: 13 amino acids. CDR1 is MNHEY and CDR2 is SMNVEV in the germline V gene (reference sequence). V gave up 3 bases and J gave up 4 bases, with 10 bases separating them. Here the CDR3 reads CASSFALGYEQYF. The DNA for the CDR3 is TGTGCCAGCAGTTTCGCCCTGGGGTACGAGCAGTACTTC.

This clone has a handful of counts. The V call is TRBV6-6, the J call TRBJ2-1, with unresolved D. CDR1 is MNHNY, CDR2 SVGAGI, per germline (reference sequence). The V end lost 5 bases, the J end lost 9 bases, and 17 bases lay between the germline ends. The CDR3 is made up of 14 amino acids. Here the CDR3 DNA reads TGTGCCAGCAGTGCCCGGGCTCAGTCAGGTGAGCAGTTCTTC. It specifies CASSARAQSGEQFF.

The chain joins TRBV4-1 to TRBJ2-7, with TRBD2 identical over 11 bases. J gave up 3 bases and V 2 bases, and 9 bases lay outside the gene matches. The CDR3 runs 17 residues. CDR1 is MGHRA, CDR2 YSYEKL, per germline. The CDR3 region has the DNA TGCGCCAGCAGCCAACCTCTTCTAGCGGGAGGAATCTACGAGCAGTACTTC. Translating gives CASSQPLLAGGIYEQYF.

Comment on this clone: A single base separates this from a much larger clone, so it may be a read error. This chain uses TRBV4-1 with TRBJ2-1; 10 nucleotides align to TRBD2. Germline values: CDR1 MGHRA, CDR2 YSYEKL. The CDR3 is 15 residues long. V was clipped by 1 base and J by 4 bases; unmatched bases: 1. CDR3 loop: CASSQASGSYNEQFF. Here the CDR3 DNA reads TGCGCCAGCAGCCAAGCTAGCGGGAGTTACAATGAGCAGTTCTTC.

Only a few counts were recorded for this clone. Other DNA variants within this sample encode the same CDR3. The J gene is TRBJ2-1, the V gene TRBV19, with D maybe TRBD2 (6 bases). Trimming removed 0 bases from V and 0 bases from J, with 9 bases in between. Germline V gene sequence: CDR1 LNHDA, CDR2 SQIVND (reference sequence). The CDR3 length is 16 residues. CDR3 residues: CASSIDGGSSYNEQFF. The CDR3 nucleotides are TGTGCCAGTAGTATAGATGGGGGGAGCTCCTACAATGAGCAGTTCTTC. The full variable domain, its missing parts supplied by reference TRBV19 and TRBJ2-1, is DGGITQSPKYLFRKEGQNVTLSCEQNLNHDAMYWYRQDPGQGLRLIYYSQIVNDFQKGDIAEGYSVSREKKESFPLTVTSAQKNPTAFYLCASSIDGGSSYNEQFFGPGTRLTVL.

This chain connects TRBV9 to TRBJ1-2; D remains ambiguous. Germline lookup yields CDR1 SGDLS and CDR2 YYNGEE. V shed 0 bases and J shed 5 bases, with 17 bases lying between them. The CDR3 consists of 16 residues. The CDR3 nucleotides are TGTGCCAGCAGCGTAGAGTCGGAAGTATCCATTTATGGCTACACCTTC. Protein product: CASSVESEVSIYGYTF.

V usage is TRBV11-1 and J usage is TRBJ2-1; no firm D call. This CDR3 spans 14 amino acids. Germline V gene sequence: CDR1 SGHAT, CDR2 FQDESV (reference sequence). Trimming took off 1 base at V and 8 bases at J, with 12 bases between the two ends. The DNA of the CDR3 is TGTGCCAGCAGCTTAGGGATCCTCCGGGATGAGCAGTTCTTC. This sequence encodes CASSLGILRDEQFF.

V and J are TRBV18 and TRBJ1-5, with D possibly matching TRBD1 (6 bases). The CDR3 is 14 amino acids. Germline CDR1 is KGHSH and CDR2 is LQKENI. V was cut by 5 bases and J by 6 bases, with 14 bases left in between. The CDR3 coding sequence is TGTGCCAGCTCAGCAGGGGAGGGGATTCAGCCCCAGCATTTT. The encoded protein is CASSAGEGIQPQHF.

The V gene is TRBV19, the J gene TRBJ2-3, with 10 bases fitting TRBD2. The CDR3 is made up of 15 amino acids. Trimming at V came to 6 bases and at J to 5 bases, leaving 8 bases not matched to a gene. Germline V gene data show CDR1 as LNHDA and CDR2 as SQIVND (reference sequence). The CDR3 region is CASRNSGRRRDTQYF. The DNA for the CDR3 is TGTGCCAGTAGAAATAGCGGGAGGAGAAGAGATACGCAGTATTTT.

V usage is TRBV18 and J usage is TRBJ1-1; D unresolved. The CDR3 contains 12 residues. V was clipped by 2 bases and J by 8 bases, with 9 bases between them. Germline assignment: CDR1 KGHSH and CDR2 LQKENI. CDR3 sequence reads: CASSPVQREAFF. The CDR3 region has the DNA TGTGCCAGCTCACCAGTTCAAAGGGAAGCTTTCTTT. Based on the CDR3 plus reference TRBV18 and TRBJ1-1, the full variable domain is NAGVMQNPRHLVRRRGQEARLRCSPMKGHSHVYWYRQLPEEGLKFMVYLQKENIIDESGMPKERFSAEFPKEGPSILRIQQVVRGDSAAYFCASSPVQREAFFGQGTRLTVV.

V usage is TRBV6-6 and J usage is TRBJ1-2; D is uncertain. V was pared by 8 bases and J by 0 bases, with 7 bases between. Germline V gene sequence: CDR1 MNHNY, CDR2 SVGAGI (reference sequence). The length of the CDR3 is 12 residues. CDR3 sequence (DNA): TGTGCCAGCCTACGTCCTAACTATGGCTACACCTTC. Translated: CASLRPNYGYTF.

J is TRBJ2-7 and V is TRBV6-5; 12 bases align to TRBD2. Germline CDR1 is MNHEY and CDR2 is SVGAGI. CDR3 size: 15 residues. Unmatched junction bases numbered 8, after V lost 5 bases and J lost 6 bases. CDR3 loop: CASSKRLAGDLEQYF. The CDR3 nucleotides read TGTGCCAGCAGTAAGAGACTAGCGGGAGATCTCGAGCAGTACTTC.

The V gene is TRBV5-1, the J gene TRBJ2-5; 10 nucleotides align to TRBD2. CDR3 length: 17 residues. With V trimmed by 0 bases and J by 4 bases, 9 bases remained unmatched. The germline CDR1 and CDR2 sequences are SGHRS and YFSETQ. In DNA form, the CDR3 reads TGCGCCAGCAGCTTGGTAAGCGGGAGGGCCGAGGGAGAGACCCAGTACTTC. This translates into CASSLVSGRAEGETQYF.

This clone occurred many times. The chain couples TRBV2 to TRBJ1-3, with D perhaps matching TRBD1 (5 bases). Germline V lookup: CDR1 SNHLY, CDR2 FYNNEI. The V end lost 6 bases, the J end lost 0 bases, and 9 bases lay between the germline ends. CDR3 length: 14 residues. CDR3 DNA sequence: TGTGCCAGCAGCTCAGGGTACTCTGGAAACACCATATATTTT. It is translated as CASSSGYSGNTIYF. Combining the CDR3 with reference TRBV2 and TRBJ1-3 gives the whole variable domain EPEVTQTPSHQVTQMGQEVILRCVPISNHLYFYWYRQILGQKVEFLVSFYNNEISEKSEIFDDQFSVERPDGSNFTLKIRSTKLEDSAMYFCASSSGYSGNTIYFGEGSWLTVV.

The genes are TRBV7-3 and TRBJ1-1; TRBD1 matches at 10 bases. The V gene end was trimmed by 5 bases and the J gene end by 3 bases; junction bases not matched to a gene: 3. CDR1 and CDR2 from the germline V gene are SGHTA and FQGTGA. CDR3 length: 14 amino acids. CDR3 nucleotides: TGTGCCAGCAGCCCGACAGGGGGCGACACTGAAGCTTTCTTT. Translated: CASSPTGGDTEAFF.